These 11 T cell receptor beta chains came from one sample sequenced in a study of T-cell memory formation after mild COVID-19. Via MiXCR, TCRdb re-called the 5' RACE reads, giving one row per CDR3 protein. The table includes around 150,000 distinct CDR3 sequences, roughly 15% detected once. The sample comprised PBMCs or a T cell subset sorted from them (not recorded which). The receptors originated from an adult woman who had mild COVID-19 (a few samples of this study predate the infection). Cell type and time point are not known.

The chain combines TRBV7-9 with TRBJ1-1; a weak D match, TRBD1 (6 bases). Germline-derived CDR1 and CDR2 are SEHNR and FQNEAQ (reference sequence). The V gene lost 2 bases and the J gene lost 11 bases, with 12 bases spanning the gap. This CDR3 region has 12 residues. The CDR3 sequence: CASSLFQGSAFF. For the CDR3, the DNA is TGTGCCAGCAGCTTATTCCAGGGGAGTGCTTTCTTT.

In its sample, this clonotype was seen a few times. The V call is TRBV25-1, the J call TRBJ2-7; D may be TRBD1 or TRBD2 (5 bases each). Trimming removed 1 base from V and 0 bases from J, with 13 bases in between. The CDR3 is made up of 16 amino acids. CDR1 and CDR2 (germline): MGHDK, SYGVNS. The CDR3 loop reads CASSESRGPSSYEQYF. Here the CDR3 DNA reads TGTGCCAGCAGTGAATCCCGGGGCCCGAGCTCCTACGAGCAGTACTTC.

In DNA form, the CDR3 reads TGTGCCAGCAGCCAAGATACGGGGCAGCTAGTCGAAGCTTTCTTT. It is translated as CASSQDTGQLVEAFF. J is TRBJ1-1 and V is TRBV3-1, with D possibly being TRBD1 (5 bases). The length of the CDR3 is 15 residues. Germline-derived CDR1 and CDR2 are LGHDT and YNNKEL (reference sequence). Between the trimmed V and J ends, which lost 0 bases and 8 bases, there was a span of 16 bases.

V and J are TRBV7-2 and TRBJ1-2, with D tentatively TRBD1 (5 bases). Trimming pared 9 bases from V and 8 bases from J, leaving 13 bases between. The CDR3 is 11 residues long. Germline V gene sequence: CDR1 SGHTA, CDR2 FQGNSA. In nucleotides, the CDR3 is TGTGCCAGACCCGGGGCGGGAGGCTACACCTTC. This gives the protein CARPGAGGYTF.

The chain carries TRBV7-6 and TRBJ1-6; TRBD1 matches 12 bases. CDR1 and CDR2 from the germline V gene are SGHVS and FNYEAQ. Trimming cost V 5 bases and J 6 bases; bases outside gene matches: 5. This CDR3 has 16 amino acids. The DNA for the CDR3 is TGTGCCAGCAGCCCGGGACAGGGGGCGAGTAATTCACCCCTCCACTTT. Translation gives CASSPGQGASNSPLHF.

The table lists this clonotype with a few counts. This chain joins TRBV5-6 and TRBJ1-5; TRBD1 might be the D (5 bases). The CDR3 runs 16 residues. Trimming took 3 bases from V and 0 from J, leaving 13 bases between them. The V gene's germline CDR1 is SGHDT and CDR2 YYEEEE. The CDR3 DNA sequence: TGTGCCAGCAGCTACGGGACGGATTTTAGCAATCAGCCCCAGCATTTT. It yields the protein CASSYGTDFSNQPQHF.

The V gene is TRBV19, the J gene TRBJ1-5, with D perhaps matching TRBD1 (6 bases). Germline V gene lookup returns CDR1 LNHDA and CDR2 SQIVND (reference sequence). The CDR3 spans 17 residues. V gave up 4 bases and J gave up 1 base, with 17 bases separating them. CDR3 nucleotides: TGTGCCAGTAGTAAATGGGCAACAGGGACAAGCAATCAGCCCCAGCATTTT. Protein product: CASSKWATGTSNQPQHF. The variable domain in full, with the rest retrieved from reference TRBV19 and TRBJ1-5, is DGGITQSPKYLFRKEGQNVTLSCEQNLNHDAMYWYRQDPGQGLRLIYYSQIVNDFQKGDIAEGYSVSREKKESFPLTVTSAQKNPTAFYLCASSKWATGTSNQPQHFGDGTRLSIL.

In its sample, this clonotype was seen a few times. V gene TRBV6-5 combines with J gene TRBJ1-1, with D possibly being TRBD1 (6 bases). Germline V gene data show CDR1 as MNHEY and CDR2 as SVGAGI. V lost 0 bases to trimming and J lost 0 bases, with 17 bases between them. The CDR3 is 18 amino acids. The CDR3 DNA reads TGTGCCAGCAGTTACTCGACGCTCCCCACAGGGATGAACACTGAAGCTTTCTTT. This translates into CASSYSTLPTGMNTEAFF.

This chain connects TRBV7-2 to TRBJ2-5; possibly TRBD1 for D (7 bases). Germline values: CDR1 SGHTA, CDR2 FQGNSA. The CDR3 is 17 amino acids. V was cut by 4 bases and J by 5 bases, with 23 bases left in between. The CDR3 spells CASSSRLTVTGRETQYF. The CDR3 nucleotides are TGTGCCAGCAGCTCTAGATTAACGGTGACAGGGAGGGAGACCCAGTACTTC.

This clonotype was detected a few times. This chain uses TRBV2 with TRBJ2-2; 7 bases map to TRBD1. The CDR3 is 13 amino acids. J was trimmed by 6 bases and V by 6 bases; bases with no gene match: 4. Looked up from germline, CDR1 is SNHLY and CDR2 is FYNNEI. DNA of the CDR3: TGTGCCAGCAGGACAGGGTGGTCCGGGGAGCTGTTTTTT. Protein product: CASRTGWSGELFF.

This clonotype was counted a few times. The gene calls are TRBV7-2 and TRBJ1-4, with 7 bases aligning to TRBD1. The CDR3 is made up of 15 amino acids. With V trimmed by 1 base and J by 14 bases, 13 bases remained unmatched. Germline loops: CDR1 SGHTA, CDR2 FQGNSA. The CDR3 loop is CASSLEGTTGKELFF. CDR3 nucleotide sequence: TGTGCCAGCAGCTTAGAGGGGACGACAGGGAAAGAGCTGTTTTTT.